This T cell receptor (beta chain) comes out of a study of blood T cell repertoires in COVID-19. The CDR3 has 14 amino acids. Germline-derived CDR1 and CDR2 are SNHLY and FYNNEI. V lost 8 bases to trimming and J lost 0 bases; unmatched junction nucleotides: 3. Assay: immunoSEQ multiplex PCR; the TCRdb copy retains only in-frame clones and omits some. Of 210,000 or so clones in the sample, roughly four fifths were seen once. The source of this sequence is a woman aged 40 to 50 with acute or convalescent COVID-19. Specimen: peripheral blood. The rearrangement joins TRBV2 to TRBJ2-3; 9 bases line up with TRBD1. CDR3 sequence: CASRTGVSTDTQYF. The CDR3 coding sequence is TGTGCCAGCCGGACAGGGGTTAGCACAGATACGCAGTATTTT.